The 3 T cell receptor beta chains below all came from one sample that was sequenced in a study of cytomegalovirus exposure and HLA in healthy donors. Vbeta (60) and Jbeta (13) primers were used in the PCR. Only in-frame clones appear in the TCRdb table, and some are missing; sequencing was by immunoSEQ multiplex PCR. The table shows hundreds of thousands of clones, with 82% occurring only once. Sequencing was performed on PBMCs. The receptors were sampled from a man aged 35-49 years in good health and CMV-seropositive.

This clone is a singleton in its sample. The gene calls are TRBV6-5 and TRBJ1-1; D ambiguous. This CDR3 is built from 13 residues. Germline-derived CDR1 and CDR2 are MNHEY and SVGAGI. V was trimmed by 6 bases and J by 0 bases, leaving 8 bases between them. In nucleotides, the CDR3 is TGTGCCAGCAGCCCAATCATGAACACTGAAGCTTTCTTT. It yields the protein CASSPIMNTEAFF.

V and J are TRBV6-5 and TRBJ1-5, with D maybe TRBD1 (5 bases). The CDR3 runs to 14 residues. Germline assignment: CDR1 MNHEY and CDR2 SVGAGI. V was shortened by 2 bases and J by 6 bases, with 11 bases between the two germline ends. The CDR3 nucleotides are TGTGCCAGCAGTTACCTGGGGGGTGGTCAGCCCCAGCATTTT. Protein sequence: CASSYLGGGQPQHF.

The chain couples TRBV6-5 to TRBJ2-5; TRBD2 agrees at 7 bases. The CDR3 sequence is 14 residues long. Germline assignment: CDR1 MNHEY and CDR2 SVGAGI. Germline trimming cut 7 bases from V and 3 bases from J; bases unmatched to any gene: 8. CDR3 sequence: CASTPWGREETQYF. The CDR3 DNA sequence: TGTGCCAGCACCCCCTGGGGGAGGGAAGAGACCCAGTACTTC.